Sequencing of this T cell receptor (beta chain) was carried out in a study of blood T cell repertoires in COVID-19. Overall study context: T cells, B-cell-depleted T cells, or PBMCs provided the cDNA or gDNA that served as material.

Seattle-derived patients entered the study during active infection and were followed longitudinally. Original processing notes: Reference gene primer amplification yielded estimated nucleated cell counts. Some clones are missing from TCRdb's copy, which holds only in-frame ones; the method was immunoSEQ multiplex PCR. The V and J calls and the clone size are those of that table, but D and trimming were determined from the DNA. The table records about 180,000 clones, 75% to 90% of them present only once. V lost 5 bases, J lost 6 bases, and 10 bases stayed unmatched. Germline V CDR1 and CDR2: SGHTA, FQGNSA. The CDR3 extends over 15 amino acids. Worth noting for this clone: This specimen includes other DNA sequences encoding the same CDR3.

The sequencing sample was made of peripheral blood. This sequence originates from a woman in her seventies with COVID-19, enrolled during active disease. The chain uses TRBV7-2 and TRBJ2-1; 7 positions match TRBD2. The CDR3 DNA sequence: TGTGCCAGCAGCCTCAGGACTAGGGGACTCAATGAGCAGTTCTTC. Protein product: CASSLRTRGLNEQFF.